A single sample gave rise to the 5 T cell receptor beta chains below, sequenced in a study of T cell responses to AZD1222 COVID-19 vaccine. The repertoire was sequenced with immunoSEQ multiplex PCR; TCRdb's copy has only in-frame clones and lacks some. Seen here are about 130,000 clones, 90% to 95% observed once, and the top ten hold roughly 7%. Sequenced material: peripheral blood, taken on day 0 of AZD1222 vaccination. The receptors stem from an adult in good health.

V is TRBV25-1 and J is TRBJ1-6, with D possibly being TRBD1 (5 bases). CDR3 length: 15 amino acids. Germline V gives CDR1 MGHDK, CDR2 SYGVNS. The ends were cut back, 0 bases at V and 10 bases at J, with 13 bases in the middle. The CDR3: CASSEYSGRGSPLHF. The CDR3 nucleotides are TGTGCCAGCAGTGAATATTCAGGGCGTGGGTCACCCCTCCACTTT.

The chain joins TRBV9 to TRBJ2-7; D might be TRBD2 (6 bases). Germline V gene lookup returns CDR1 SGDLS and CDR2 YYNGEE. This CDR3 region has 13 residues. V shed 3 bases and J shed 3 bases, with 10 bases lying between them. CDR3 sequence (DNA): TGTGCCAGCAGCGGGACTAATTTCTACGAGCAGTACTTC. Encoded protein: CASSGTNFYEQYF.

This sequence joins TRBV29-1 and TRBJ2-1; 10 positions agree with TRBD2. Germline trimming cut 7 bases from V and 7 bases from J; bases unmatched to any gene: 13. The CDR3 runs to 15 residues. CDR1 is SQVTM and CDR2 is ANQGSEA in the germline V gene. The CDR3 coding sequence is TGCAGCGCAGGACTAAGCGGGAGGGCCGGTAATGAGCAGTTCTTC. Encoded protein: CSAGLSGRAGNEQFF.

V and J are TRBV28 and TRBJ2-3; 14 bases map to TRBD2. Germline V gene data show CDR1 as MDHEN and CDR2 as SYDVKM. This CDR3 is built from 17 residues. The V segment lost 4 bases and the J segment 1 base; nucleotides outside the gene matches: 4. The CDR3 protein is CASSSGLAGVGTDTQYF. Written as DNA, the CDR3 is TGTGCCAGCAGTTCGGGACTAGCGGGAGTCGGCACAGATACGCAGTATTTT.

The chain links TRBV10-1 to TRBJ1-1, with TRBD1 as a possible D gene (5 bases). Germline CDR1 is WNHNN and CDR2 is SYGVQD (reference sequence). Deletions cut 3 bases from V and 5 bases from J, with 13 bases between. This CDR3 contains 14 residues. The CDR3 is CASSERTGGTEAFF. Here the CDR3 DNA reads TGCGCCAGCAGTGAACGGACGGGGGGGACTGAAGCTTTCTTT.